The 19 T cell receptor beta chains reported below all come from one sample, sequenced in a study of blood T cell repertoires in COVID-19. Generated by immunoSEQ multiplex PCR, the TCRdb table keeps only in-frame clones and is missing some. This sample carries 80,000 or so clones, about 80% of them seen once, and the ten largest clones take under 5.5%. Sequencing was done on a sample of peripheral blood. Every receptor here comes from a woman in her 70s with acute or convalescent COVID-19.

The chain has TRBV6-6 and TRBJ1-2, with TRBD1 as a possible D gene (5 bases). The CDR3 consists of 14 residues. V shed 0 bases and J shed 7 bases, with 12 bases lying between them. Germline values: CDR1 MNHNY, CDR2 SVGAGI (reference sequence). This CDR3 is CASSYSSGIRGYTF. The CDR3 DNA reads TGTGCCAGCAGTTACTCGTCAGGGATTCGTGGCTACACCTTC.

Concerning this clone itself: The junction differs from germline at one of its ends, possibly a read error. The chain is built from TRBV7-3 and TRBJ2-1; maybe TRBD1 (6 bases). CDR1 SGHTA and CDR2 FQGTGA come from the germline V gene. The CDR3 extends over 13 amino acids. The CDR3 reads CASSSYPDRLWIF. The DNA for the CDR3 is TGTGCCAGCAGCTCTTACCCCGACAGGTTGTGGATCTTC.

This chain uses TRBV6-5 with TRBJ1-6; 7 positions match TRBD1. The CDR3 spans 14 residues. J was trimmed by 5 bases and V by 2 bases; bases with no gene match: 0. Germline CDR1 reads MNHEY; CDR2 reads SVGAGI. CDR3 nucleotides: TGTGCCAGCAGTTACGACAGGGATAATTCACCCCTCCACTTT. Translating it yields CASSYDRDNSPLHF.

The chain recombines TRBV12-3 or TRBV12-4 with TRBJ1-1, with 7 bases matching TRBD1. J gave up 4 bases and V 8 bases, and 7 bases lay outside the gene matches. The CDR3 consists of 13 residues. CDR3 DNA: TGTGCCAGCGGTAGACAGGGCGGCACTGAAGCTTTCTTT. It translates to CASGRQGGTEAFF.

This chain links TRBV12-3 or TRBV12-4 with TRBJ2-7, with D tentatively TRBD2 (5 bases). This CDR3 is 12 amino acids long. The V and J ends lost 5 bases and 6 bases respectively, with 11 bases between them. CDR3 DNA: TGTGCCAGCAGTATCGGACTCGCCGAGCAGTACTTC. Its translation: CASSIGLAEQYF.

The CDR3 reads CASSVLGTLNYGYTF. CDR3 sequence (DNA): TGTGCCAGCAGCGTATTGGGGACACTCAACTATGGCTACACCTTC. The chain combines TRBV9 with TRBJ1-2; tentative D call: TRBD1 (6 bases). This CDR3 contains 15 residues. Germline V gives CDR1 SGDLS, CDR2 YYNGEE. Trimming took 1 base from V and 2 from J, leaving 12 bases between them.

The CDR3 is CASSVRQGGAGEAFF. The CDR3 nucleotides read TGTGCCAGCAGTGTCCGGCAAGGGGGCGCAGGTGAAGCTTTCTTT. J is TRBJ1-1 and V is TRBV2, with 7 bases fitting TRBD1. V shed 4 bases and J 7 bases; nucleotides not matched to a gene: 12. The CDR3 has 15 amino acids. CDR1 SNHLY and CDR2 FYNNEI come from the germline V gene. Based on the CDR3 plus reference TRBV2 and TRBJ1-1, the full variable domain is EPEVTQTPSHQVTQMGQEVILRCVPISNHLYFYWYRQILGQKVEFLVSFYNNEISEKSEIFDDQFSVERPDGSNFTLKIRSTKLEDSAMYFCASSVRQGGAGEAFFGQGTRLTVV.

The CDR3 region is CASSYGAYSYEQYF. The CDR3 nucleotides are TGTGCCAGCAGTTATGGTGCCTACTCCTACGAGCAGTACTTC. The chain recombines TRBV6-5 with TRBJ2-7, with no clear D. Between the trimmed V and J ends, which lost 3 bases and 0 bases, there was a span of 9 bases. There are 14 residues in the CDR3. The V gene's germline CDR1 is MNHEY and CDR2 SVGAGI.

The rearrangement joins TRBV4-1 to TRBJ1-2; D is unclear. V lost 0 bases and J 0 bases, leaving 11 bases between the germline ends. Germline V gene sequence: CDR1 MGHRA, CDR2 YSYEKL. This CDR3 region has 16 residues. For the CDR3, the DNA is TGCGCCAGCAGCCAAGATCGAACAGCAACTAACTATGGCTACACCTTC. This codes for CASSQDRTATNYGYTF.

CDR3 residues: CASSVAVYNSPLHF. CDR3 nucleotides: TGTGCCAGCAGTGTGGCAGTCTATAATTCACCCCTCCACTTT. The chain combines TRBV2 with TRBJ1-6; no firm D call. V dropped 4 bases and J dropped 3 bases, with 7 bases sitting between them. Germline V CDR1 and CDR2: SNHLY, FYNNEI. This CDR3 comprises 14 residues.

This clone was seen only a few times. The chain joins TRBV27 to TRBJ1-2, with 8 bases fitting TRBD1. Germline V lookup: CDR1 MNHEY, CDR2 SMNVEV (reference sequence). There are 15 residues in the CDR3. V lost 4 bases and J lost 8; bases outside the gene matches: 12. In DNA, the CDR3 is TGTGCCAGCAGTTCCCTGAGGACAGGGTCTCTCGGCTACACCTTC. It translates to CASSSLRTGSLGYTF.

The chain uses TRBV5-6 and TRBJ2-7; 7 bases line up with TRBD1. Trimming took 0 bases from V and 6 from J; bases not matched to a gene: 3. The CDR3 length is 13 residues. From germline, CDR1 is SGHDT and CDR2 YYEEEE. The CDR3, as DNA: TGTGCCAGCAGCTTGGTACAGGGGATCGAGCAGTACTTC. Translating it yields CASSLVQGIEQYF.

The chain couples TRBV28 to TRBJ1-2, with D tentatively TRBD1 (5 bases). This CDR3 comprises 14 residues. Germline V gene data show CDR1 as MDHEN and CDR2 as SYDVKM. The ends were cut back, 7 bases at V and 5 bases at J, with 17 bases in the middle. The CDR3 DNA sequence: TGTGCCAGCAATCTTAAGGGACTAGGGTATGGCTACACCTTC. This encodes CASNLKGLGYGYTF.

This clone occurred a few times. The chain joins TRBV6-2 or TRBV6-3 to TRBJ2-3; 7 bases match TRBD1. The CDR3 has 17 amino acids. Germline V gene sequence: CDR1 MNHEY, CDR2 SVGEGT. Germline trimming cut 6 bases from V and 0 bases from J; bases unmatched to any gene: 12. The CDR3 is CASSEFSTGWSTDTQYF. As DNA, the CDR3 is TGTGCCAGCAGCGAATTTTCGACAGGGTGGAGCACAGATACGCAGTATTTT.

The chain employs TRBV5-1 and TRBJ1-1, with D perhaps TRBD1 (6 bases). CDR3 length: 14 residues. Germline loops: CDR1 SGHRS, CDR2 YFSETQ. The V end was cut by 4 bases, the J end by 1 base, with 11 bases between. The CDR3 DNA reads TGCGCCAGCAGCCGAACGGGACAGAACACTGAAGCTTTCTTT. This gives the protein CASSRTGQNTEAFF.

The chain recombines TRBV6-4 with TRBJ2-3, with TRBD2 identical over 13 bases. This CDR3 has 16 amino acids. Germline V gene data show CDR1 as MRHNA and CDR2 as SNTAGT. Trimming removed 8 bases from V and 4 bases from J; junction bases left unmatched: 9. The CDR3 protein is CASRSTSGGAPDTQYF. The CDR3 DNA reads as TGTGCCAGCCGTTCTACTAGCGGGGGGGCCCCAGATACGCAGTATTTT.

The CDR3 protein is CASSFSAGGSYEQYF. CDR3 DNA: TGTGCCAGCAGTTTTTCAGCGGGGGGGTCCTACGAGCAGTACTTC. The V gene is TRBV6-5, the J gene TRBJ2-7; 10 bases map to TRBD2. V gave up 4 bases and J gave up 1 base; unmatched junction bases: 4. CDR3 length: 15 amino acids. Germline values: CDR1 MNHEY, CDR2 SVGAGI.

The genes are TRBV10-2 and TRBJ2-2, with 8 bases that match TRBD2. Germline V gene data show CDR1 as WSHSY and CDR2 as SAAADI. V shed 3 bases and J 0 bases; nucleotides not matched to a gene: 6. The CDR3 loop spans 17 amino acids. In DNA, the CDR3 is TGCGCCAGCAGTGAATGGCGGGGGGCCGCGAACACCGGGGAGCTGTTTTTT. Its translation is CASSEWRGAANTGELFF.

A single count supports this clone. The rearrangement links TRBV5-4 to TRBJ2-3, with 11 bases identical to TRBD2. Trimming at V came to 5 bases and at J to 5 bases, leaving 10 bases not matched to a gene. Germline V gene data show CDR1 as SGHNT and CDR2 as YYREEE (reference sequence). This CDR3 is built from 16 residues. CDR3 DNA: TGTGCCAGCAGAGGGGGTAGCGGGGGGGCGCGAGATACGCAGTATTTT. Translating gives CASRGGSGGARDTQYF.